This record covers a single T cell receptor beta chain. Its matching antigen is unknown. Per the germline V gene, CDR1 is SGHRS and CDR2 is YFSETQ. The CDR3 is 15 residues long. The data stem from a study of CXCR3-negative and CXCR3-positive naive CD8 T cells. On the study more broadly: A total of 130 million to 150 million TRB reads was generated, with about 1.5 +/- 0.3 million per library. General study points: Diversity ran similarly high across both naive subsets but far lower in memory CD8+ cells. Both naive subsets carried similar amounts of surface CD5, so TCR strength was inferred from TRB CDR3 properties.

The authors prepared UMI-labeled TRB cDNA libraries by 5' RACE. TCRdb reprocessed the 5' RACE reads; each CDR3 protein has one entry and no DNA is given. Recorded for this sample: around 50,000 distinct CDR3 sequences. The sample was naive CXCR3- CD8+ T cells from blood. Documented subset: CD45RO-CCR7+CD27+CD95- naive CD8+ T cells lacking CXCR3 (TNR3-). This receptor was identified in a human donor in good health. Some clones in this sample may be carry-over from other donors' samples. This chain links TRBV5-1 with TRBJ2-7; TCRdb calls TRBD1, which cannot be checked without DNA. The CDR3 is CASSSGWTEAYEQYF. Looking up the rest from reference TRBV5-1 and TRBJ2-7 gives the full variable domain: KAGVTQTPRYLIKTRGQQVTLSCSPISGHRSVSWYQQTPGQGLQFLFEYFSETQRNKGNFPGRFSGRQFSNSRSEMNVSTLELGDSALYLCASSSGWTEAYEQYFGPGTRLTVT.